This T cell receptor (beta chain) was found in a study of vaccination and CD4 T cells after COVID-19. Germline trimming cut 6 bases from V and 4 bases from J; bases unmatched to any gene: 13. This CDR3 region has 16 residues. The germline V gene encodes CDR1 DFQATT and CDR2 SNEGSKA (reference sequence). Each CDR3 protein is one row after TCRdb ran MiXCR on the PCR reads. The sample shows about 15,000 distinct CDR3 sequences, 66% of them seen only once. The sequences come from CD4+ T cells from blood, collected after SARS-CoV-2 vaccination. The sequence was collected from a human donor who had recovered from COVID-19. The V and J genes are TRBV20-1 and TRBJ2-2, with 8 nucleotides matching TRBD2. The CDR3 region is CSASAGTSLFTGELFF. DNA for the CDR3: TGCAGTGCAAGCGCCGGGACTAGTCTCTTCACCGGGGAGCTGTTTTTT.